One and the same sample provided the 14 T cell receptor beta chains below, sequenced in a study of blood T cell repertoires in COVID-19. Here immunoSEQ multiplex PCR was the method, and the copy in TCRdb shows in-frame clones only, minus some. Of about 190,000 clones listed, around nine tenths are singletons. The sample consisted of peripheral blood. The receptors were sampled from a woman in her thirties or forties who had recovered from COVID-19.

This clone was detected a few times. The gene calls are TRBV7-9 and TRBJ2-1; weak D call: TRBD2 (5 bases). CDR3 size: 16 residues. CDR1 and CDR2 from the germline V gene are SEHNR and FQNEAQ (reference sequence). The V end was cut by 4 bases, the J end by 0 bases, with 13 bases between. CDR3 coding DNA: TGTGCCAGCAGCTCCTTCCGGGGTCACTCCTACAATGAGCAGTTCTTC. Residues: CASSSFRGHSYNEQFF. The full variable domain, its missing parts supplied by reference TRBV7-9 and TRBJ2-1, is DTGVSQNPRHKITKRGQNVTFRCDPISEHNRLYWYRQTLGQGPEFLTYFQNEAQLEKSRLLSDRFSAERPKGSFSTLEIQRTEQGDSAMYLCASSSFRGHSYNEQFFGPGTRLTVL.

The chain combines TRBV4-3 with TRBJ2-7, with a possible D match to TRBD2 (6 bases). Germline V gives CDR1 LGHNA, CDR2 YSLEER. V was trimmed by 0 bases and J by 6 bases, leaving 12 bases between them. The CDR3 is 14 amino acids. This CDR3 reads CASSQDGLAFEQYF. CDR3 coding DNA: TGCGCCAGCAGCCAAGATGGTCTAGCGTTCGAGCAGTACTTC.

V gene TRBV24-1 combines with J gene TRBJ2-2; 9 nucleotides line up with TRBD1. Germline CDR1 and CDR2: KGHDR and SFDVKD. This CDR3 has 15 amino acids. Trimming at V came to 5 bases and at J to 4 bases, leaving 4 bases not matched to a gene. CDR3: CATSVDRGRTGELFF. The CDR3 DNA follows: TGTGCCACCAGTGTGGACAGGGGCCGCACCGGGGAGCTGTTTTTT.

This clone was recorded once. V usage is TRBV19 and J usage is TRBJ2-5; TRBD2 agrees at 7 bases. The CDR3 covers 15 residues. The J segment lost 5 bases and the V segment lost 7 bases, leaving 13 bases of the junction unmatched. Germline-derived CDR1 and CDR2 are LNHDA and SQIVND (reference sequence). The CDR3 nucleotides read TGTGCCAGTACCCCGTCGGGGGAGGGCGGGGAGACCCAGTACTTC. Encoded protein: CASTPSGEGGETQYF.

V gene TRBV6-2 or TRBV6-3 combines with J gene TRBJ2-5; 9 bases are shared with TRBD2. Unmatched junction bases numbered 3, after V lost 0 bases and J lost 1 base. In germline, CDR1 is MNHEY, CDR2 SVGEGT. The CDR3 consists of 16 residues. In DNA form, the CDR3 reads TGTGCCAGCAGTTACTCGCTAGCGGGAATCCAAGAGACCCAGTACTTC. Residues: CASSYSLAGIQETQYF.

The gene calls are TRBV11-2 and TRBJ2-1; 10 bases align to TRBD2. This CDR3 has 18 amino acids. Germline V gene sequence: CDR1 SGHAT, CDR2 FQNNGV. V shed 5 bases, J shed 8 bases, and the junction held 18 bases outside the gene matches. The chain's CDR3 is CASSPAGTPGLANHEQFF. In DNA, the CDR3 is TGTGCCAGCAGCCCCGCCGGGACCCCGGGACTAGCGAACCATGAGCAGTTCTTC.

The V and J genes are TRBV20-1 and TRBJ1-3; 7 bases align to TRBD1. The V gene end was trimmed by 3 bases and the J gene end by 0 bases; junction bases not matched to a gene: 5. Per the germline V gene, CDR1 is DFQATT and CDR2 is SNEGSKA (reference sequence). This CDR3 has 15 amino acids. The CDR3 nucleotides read TGCAGTGCTAGTTCTCCAGGGGGCTCTGGAAACACCATATATTTT. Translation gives CSASSPGGSGNTIYF.

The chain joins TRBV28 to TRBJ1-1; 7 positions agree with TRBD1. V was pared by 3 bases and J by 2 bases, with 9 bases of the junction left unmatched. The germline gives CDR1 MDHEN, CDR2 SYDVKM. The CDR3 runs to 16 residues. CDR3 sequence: CASSFRQGQINTEAFF. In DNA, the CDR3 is TGTGCCAGCAGTTTCCGCCAGGGACAGATTAACACTGAAGCTTTCTTT.

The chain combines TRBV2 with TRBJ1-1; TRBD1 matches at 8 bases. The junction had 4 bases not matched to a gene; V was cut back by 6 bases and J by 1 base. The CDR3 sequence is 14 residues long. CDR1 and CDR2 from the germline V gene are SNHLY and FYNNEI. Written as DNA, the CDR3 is TGTGCCAGCAGAGACACAGGGGGGAACACTGAAGCTTTCTTT. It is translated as CASRDTGGNTEAFF.

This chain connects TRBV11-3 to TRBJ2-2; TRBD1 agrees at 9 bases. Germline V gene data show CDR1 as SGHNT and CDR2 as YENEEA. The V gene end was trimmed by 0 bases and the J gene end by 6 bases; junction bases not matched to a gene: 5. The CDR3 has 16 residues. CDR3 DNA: TGTGCCAGCAGCTTAGATGGGACAGGGTATTCCGGGGAGCTGTTTTTT. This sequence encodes CASSLDGTGYSGELFF.

The CDR3 here is CSVVGETAHGYTF. The DNA for the CDR3 is TGCAGCGTTGTCGGCGAGACAGCCCATGGCTACACCTTC. The chain couples TRBV29-1 to TRBJ1-2, with TRBD1 as a possible D gene (5 bases). Germline V lookup: CDR1 SQVTM, CDR2 ANQGSEA. The germline V and J ends were trimmed by 4 bases and 6 bases, with 15 bases remaining between them. The CDR3 spans 13 residues.

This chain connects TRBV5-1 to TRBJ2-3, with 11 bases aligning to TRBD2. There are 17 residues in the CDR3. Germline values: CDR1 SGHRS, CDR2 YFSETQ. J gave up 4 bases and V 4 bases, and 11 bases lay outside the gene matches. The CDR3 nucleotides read TGCGCCAGCAGCAAAAGATTAGCGGGAGGGCTCGCAGATACGCAGTATTTT. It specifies CASSKRLAGGLADTQYF.

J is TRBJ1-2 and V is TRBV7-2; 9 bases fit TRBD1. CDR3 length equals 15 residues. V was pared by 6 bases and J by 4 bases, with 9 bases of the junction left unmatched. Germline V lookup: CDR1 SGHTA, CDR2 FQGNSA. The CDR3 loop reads CASRKDRGSIYGYTF. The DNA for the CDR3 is TGTGCCAGCAGAAAGGACAGGGGATCCATCTATGGCTACACCTTC.

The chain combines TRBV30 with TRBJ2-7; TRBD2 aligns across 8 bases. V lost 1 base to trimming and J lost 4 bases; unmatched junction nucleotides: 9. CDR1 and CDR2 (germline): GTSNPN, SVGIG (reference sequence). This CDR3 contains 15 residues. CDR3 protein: CAWSALASGRYEQYF. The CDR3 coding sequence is TGTGCCTGGAGTGCCCTGGCTAGCGGGCGGTACGAGCAGTACTTC.